Presented here are 7 T cell receptor beta chains from one specimen sequenced in a study of blood T cell repertoires in COVID-19. The assay was immunoSEQ multiplex PCR, and TCRdb's table has in-frame clones only and misses some. The repertoire has 200,000 to 250,000 clones, approximately 80% of them found once; the top ten carry around 7.4%. Material for sequencing was PBMCs or T cells enriched from blood (not recorded which). The receptors were sampled from a woman between 40 and 55 years old with acute COVID-19.

The J gene is TRBJ1-2, the V gene TRBV6-5, with 8 bases aligning to TRBD1. Germline V gives CDR1 MNHEY, CDR2 SVGAGI. After removal of 6 bases from V and 5 bases from J, the junction contained 5 bases not matched to a gene. The CDR3 sequence is 13 residues long. CDR3 sequence: CASRGGQVYGYTF. The DNA for the CDR3 is TGTGCCAGCAGGGGGGGACAGGTTTATGGCTACACCTTC.

J is TRBJ2-7 and V is TRBV6-2 or TRBV6-3; D may be TRBD1 (6 bases). Per the germline V gene, CDR1 is MNHEY and CDR2 is SVGEGT. CDR3 length: 15 amino acids. With 0 bases removed from V and 5 bases from J, the gap between germline ends came to 14 bases. The CDR3 DNA reads TGTGCCAGCAGTTACTCGACAGGAGAAAAGGACGAGCAGTACTTC. The encoded protein is CASSYSTGEKDEQYF.

J is TRBJ2-1 and V is TRBV9; 11 bases align to TRBD2. Germline values: CDR1 SGDLS, CDR2 YYNGEE. The CDR3 spans 17 residues. Trimming took 4 bases from V and 2 from J; bases not matched to a gene: 8. The CDR3 loop is CASSPRLAGSAYNEQFF. CDR3 nucleotide sequence: TGTGCCAGCAGCCCAAGACTAGCGGGATCGGCCTACAATGAGCAGTTCTTC.

V is TRBV19 and J is TRBJ1-1; the D gene is possibly TRBD1 (5 bases). Trimming pared 5 bases from V and 5 bases from J, leaving 15 bases between. The CDR3 runs 14 residues. Germline CDR1 reads LNHDA; CDR2 reads SQIVND (reference sequence). The CDR3 sequence is CASSFPQGQTEAFF. The CDR3 DNA reads TGTGCCAGTAGTTTTCCCCAGGGCCAAACTGAAGCTTTCTTT.

This clone was picked up many times. The chain combines TRBV18 with TRBJ1-2; TRBD1 aligns across 10 bases. Trimming at V came to 3 bases and at J to 4 bases, leaving 2 bases not matched to a gene. The CDR3 extends over 14 amino acids. Germline V gives CDR1 KGHSH, CDR2 LQKENI. CDR3 nucleotide sequence: TGTGCCAGCTCACCGGGACAGGGGACCTATGGCTACACCTTC. Its translation is CASSPGQGTYGYTF.

The CDR3 nucleotides are TGTGCCAGCAGCTTAGAAGTAGCGGACACCGGGGAGCTGTTTTTT. Translation: CASSLEVADTGELFF. The chain joins TRBV7-2 to TRBJ2-2, with a weak D call TRBD2 (6 bases). Trimming left V 1 base short and J 3 bases short, with 9 bases between. The CDR3 is 15 amino acids. Germline V gene data show CDR1 as SGHTA and CDR2 as FQGNSA.

The chain uses TRBV19 and TRBJ1-4; TRBD1 is a possible D gene (6 bases). V was trimmed by 3 bases and J by 3 bases, leaving 17 bases between them. CDR3 length equals 17 residues. Germline CDR1 LNHDA, CDR2 SQIVND (reference sequence). CDR3 residues: CASSIENPGTSNEKLFF. In DNA, the CDR3 is TGTGCCAGTAGTATCGAGAACCCGGGGACATCTAATGAAAAACTGTTTTTT.